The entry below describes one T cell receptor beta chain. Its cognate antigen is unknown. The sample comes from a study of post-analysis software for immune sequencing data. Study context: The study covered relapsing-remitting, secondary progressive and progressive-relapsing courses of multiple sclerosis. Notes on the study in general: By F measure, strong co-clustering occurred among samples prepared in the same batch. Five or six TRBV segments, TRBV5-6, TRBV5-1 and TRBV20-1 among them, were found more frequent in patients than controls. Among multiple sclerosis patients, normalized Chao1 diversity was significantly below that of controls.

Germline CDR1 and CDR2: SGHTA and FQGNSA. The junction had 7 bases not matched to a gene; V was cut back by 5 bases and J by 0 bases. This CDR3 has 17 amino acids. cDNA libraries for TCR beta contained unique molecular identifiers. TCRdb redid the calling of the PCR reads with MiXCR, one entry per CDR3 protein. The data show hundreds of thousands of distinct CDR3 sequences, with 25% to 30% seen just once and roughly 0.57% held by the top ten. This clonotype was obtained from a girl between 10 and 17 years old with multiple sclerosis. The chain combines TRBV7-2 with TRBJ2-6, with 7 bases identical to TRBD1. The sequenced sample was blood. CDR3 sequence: CASSRGQVGSGANVLTF. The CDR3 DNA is TGTGCCAGCAGCCGAGGACAGGTTGGCTCTGGGGCCAACGTCCTGACTTTC.